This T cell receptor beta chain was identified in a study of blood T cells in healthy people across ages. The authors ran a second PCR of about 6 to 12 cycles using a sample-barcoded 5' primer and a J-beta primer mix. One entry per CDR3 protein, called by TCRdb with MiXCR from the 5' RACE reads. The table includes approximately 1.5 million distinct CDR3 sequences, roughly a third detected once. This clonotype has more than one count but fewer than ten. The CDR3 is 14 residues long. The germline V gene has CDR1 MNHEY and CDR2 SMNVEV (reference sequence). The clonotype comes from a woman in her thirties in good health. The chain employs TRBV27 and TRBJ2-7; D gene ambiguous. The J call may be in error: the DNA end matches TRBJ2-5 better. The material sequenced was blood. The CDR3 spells CASSLSLGFGTQYF. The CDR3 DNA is TGTGCCAGCAGTTTATCCCTGGGTTTCGGGACCCAGTACTTC.